This T cell receptor (beta chain) was recovered during a study of CD8 T cells in ankylosing spondylitis. Whole-study findings and limits: Reactive arthritis synovial fluid and blood were previously reported to contain some motif variants.

At least ten counts were recorded for this clonotype. Its antigen is unknown. At one end, the junction sequence differs from germline, possibly due to a read error. TCRdb ran MiXCR on the 5' RACE reads and lists one entry per CDR3 protein. The sample has about 220,000 distinct CDR3 sequences, around 25% seen once; the top ten hold approximately 6.6%. Germline CDR1 and CDR2: MDHEN and SYDVKM. The CDR3 is 13 amino acids. The sequence derives from a male donor with ankylosing spondylitis or in good health (not recorded which). The sequencing sample was made of blood, either unsorted or a sorted T cell fraction (not recorded which). This chain uses TRBV28 with TRBJ2-5; 7 bases are a match to TRBD1. The CDR3 bases are TGCGCCAGCAGCCTAGGGGGCGCAGAGACCCAGTACTTC. Translating gives CASSLGGAETQYF.